This is a list of T cell receptor beta chains from one sample in a study of beta chain features in type 1 diabetes. Generated by immunoSEQ multiplex PCR, the TCRdb table keeps only in-frame clones and is missing some. The table lists around 240,000 clones, around 16% of them singletons. The sample was naive CD4+ T cells from blood. The receptors come from a young man with type 1 diabetes. CDR3s include the opening cysteine and the closing phenylalanine or tryptophan. The D gene is left open where the match is weak. Clone sizes are given selectively: once, few, many, or a class where the clone is expanded.

abundance	v_gene	j_gene	d_gene	CDR3aa	CDR3nt
few	TRBV9	TRBJ2-1	-	CASSVTTNEQFF	TGTGCCAGCAGCGTGACGACGAATGAGCAGTTCTTC
few	TRBV7-3	TRBJ2-6	-	CASSLRSSGANVLTF	TGTGCCAGCAGCTTACGCAGCTCTGGGGCCAACGTCCTGACTTTC
-	TRBV18	TRBJ2-1	TRBD2	CASSPPGGGTYNEQFF	TGTGCCAGCTCACCACCGGGCGGGGGGACCTACAATGAGCAGTTCTTC
few	TRBV9	TRBJ2-7	-	CASSVATVSSYEQYF	TGTGCCAGCAGCGTAGCGACGGTAAGCTCCTACGAGCAGTACTTC
-	TRBV4-2	TRBJ1-1	-	CASSQDQVTEAFF	TGTGCCAGCAGCCAAGACCAGGTCACTGAAGCTTTCTTT
-	TRBV28	TRBJ1-2	TRBD1	CASSRQGYGYTF	TGTGCCAGCAGTCGACAGGGGTATGGCTACACCTTC
few	TRBV28	TRBJ2-3	-	CASSSGHGTDTQYF	TGTGCCAGCAGTTCAGGACACGGCACAGATACGCAGTATTTT
few	TRBV25-1	TRBJ2-7	-	CASSDRRGYEQYF	TGTGCCAGCAGTGATCGGCGAGGCTACGAGCAGTACTTC
few	TRBV28	TRBJ2-6	TRBD1	CAGQEASSGANVLTF	TGTGCCGGACAGGAGGCTTCCTCTGGGGCCAACGTCCTGACTTTC
-	TRBV4-1	TRBJ2-5	TRBD2	CASSQSKSGSGGETQYF	TGCGCCAGCAGCCAAAGCAAGAGCGGGAGTGGTGGGGAGACCCAGTACTTC
-	TRBV2	TRBJ2-5	-	CASIGLAFQETQYF	TGTGCCAGCATCGGGCTAGCTTTCCAAGAGACCCAGTACTTC
-	TRBV11-2	TRBJ1-2	-	CASSLGEGYTF	TGTGCCAGCAGCTTAGGCGAAGGCTACACCTTC
few	TRBV2	TRBJ2-1	-	CASSEGVGAGNEQFF	TGTGCCAGCAGTGAAGGGGTTGGCGCAGGCAATGAGCAGTTCTTC
-	TRBV6-4	TRBJ2-4	-	CASSDSPVGHRAKNIQYF	TGTGCCAGCAGTGACTCCCCTGTAGGTCACCGAGCCAAAAACATTCAGTACTTC
-	TRBV29-1	TRBJ2-5	-	CSVEMAYQETQYF	TGCAGCGTTGAAATGGCGTACCAAGAGACCCAGTACTTC
-	TRBV4-1	TRBJ2-1	-	CASSQNRDIQFF	TGCGCCAGCAGCCAAAACCGGGACATCCAGTTCTTC
-	TRBV30	TRBJ2-2	-	CAWGVAGELFF	TGTGCCTGGGGCGTCGCCGGGGAGCTGTTTTTT
-	TRBV30	TRBJ1-1	-	CAWSPGQVREGF	TGTGCCTGGAGTCCCGGGCAGGTGAGGGAAGGGTTT
-	TRBV5-1	TRBJ2-5	TRBD1	CASSSGLGQTYQETQYF	TGCGCCAGCAGCTCCGGACTGGGACAGACGTACCAAGAGACCCAGTACTTC
few	TRBV6-5	TRBJ2-1	TRBD1	CASRGQGAYNEQFF	TGTGCCAGCAGGGGACAGGGCGCCTACAATGAGCAGTTCTTC
-	TRBV15	TRBJ1-2	-	CATSREGGQSYGYTF	TGTGCCACCAGCCGAGAGGGCGGGCAAAGCTATGGCTACACCTTC
-	TRBV10-3	TRBJ1-1	-	CAAKTDLNTEAFF	TGTGCCGCTAAGACAGATCTGAACACTGAAGCTTTCTTT
-	TRBV25-1	TRBJ1-2	-	CASSERMQNYGYTF	TGTGCCAGCAGTGAAAGGATGCAAAACTATGGCTACACCTTC
-	TRBV11-1	TRBJ2-1	TRBD1	CASSLLTGASYNEQFF	TGTGCCAGCAGCCTTCTTACAGGGGCTTCCTACAATGAGCAGTTCTTC
-	TRBV7-7	TRBJ2-5	-	CASSLRWQETQYF	TGTGCCAGCAGCTTACGGTGGCAAGAGACCCAGTACTTC
few	TRBV7-6	TRBJ2-6	TRBD1	CASSSDRAGANVLTF	TGTGCCAGCAGCTCGGACAGGGCTGGGGCCAACGTCCTGACTTTC
few	TRBV30	TRBJ2-3	-	CAWSVQLDHTDTQYF	TGTGCCTGGAGTGTACAACTAGACCACACAGATACGCAGTATTTT
few	TRBV30	TRBJ1-1	-	CAWGGERTYTEAFF	TGTGCCTGGGGAGGTGAGAGGACATACACTGAAGCTTTCTTT
few	TRBV29-1	TRBJ2-7	TRBD2	CSVATLAGIYEQYF	TGCAGCGTTGCCACACTAGCGGGAATATACGAGCAGTACTTC
-	TRBV28	TRBJ2-7	-	CASSPLRAYEQYF	TGTGCCAGCAGTCCCCTTAGGGCCTACGAGCAGTACTTC
-	TRBV29-1	TRBJ1-1	TRBD1	CSVAPGQGMNTEAFF	TGCAGCGTTGCACCGGGACAGGGGATGAACACTGAAGCTTTCTTT
-	TRBV15	TRBJ1-2	TRBD1	CATSSAPGQLLYGYTF	TGTGCCACCAGCAGCGCCCCGGGACAGCTCCTCTATGGCTACACCTTC
-	TRBV5-1	TRBJ2-3	-	CASSLARGVADTQYF	TGCGCCAGCAGCTTGGCCCGAGGGGTGGCGGATACGCAGTATTTT
-	TRBV28	TRBJ2-7	-	CASSLGNEQYF	TGTGCCAGCAGTTTAGGAAACGAGCAGTACTTC
few	TRBV29-1	TRBJ2-1	TRBD1	CSGNPRTGDEQFF	TGCAGCGGGAACCCTCGGACAGGGGATGAGCAGTTCTTC
few	TRBV7-9	TRBJ2-7	-	CASSFSRGTYEQYF	TGTGCCAGCAGCTTCTCTCGGGGGACCTACGAGCAGTACTTC
few	TRBV29-1	TRBJ2-5	TRBD2	CSVGTLAGMETQYF	TGCAGCGTTGGCACCCTAGCGGGAATGGAGACCCAGTACTTC
few	TRBV6-6	TRBJ2-7	-	CASFGRGAYEQYF	TGTGCCAGCTTCGGGCGGGGAGCCTACGAGCAGTACTTC
few	TRBV4-1	TRBJ1-5	-	CASSQPGRENQPQHF	TGCGCCAGCAGCCAACCGGGGAGGGAGAATCAGCCCCAGCATTTT
few	TRBV7-9	TRBJ2-5	-	CASRRGPQETQYF	TGTGCCAGCCGGAGAGGGCCCCAAGAGACCCAGTACTTC
-	TRBV29-1	TRBJ2-1	TRBD2	CSLAGGMGSYNEQFF	TGCAGCTTGGCGGGAGGGATGGGCTCCTACAATGAGCAGTTCTTC
-	TRBV5-4	TRBJ2-1	TRBD2	CASSSWTSGRAGEQFF	TGTGCCAGCAGCTCTTGGACTAGCGGGAGGGCCGGTGAGCAGTTCTTC
few	TRBV7-9	TRBJ2-6	-	CASNRNSGANVLTF	TGTGCCAGCAACAGGAACTCTGGGGCCAACGTCCTGACTTTC
few	TRBV23-1	TRBJ2-3	-	CASSQSPGRWTDTQYF	TGCGCCAGCAGTCAATCTCCAGGGAGGTGGACAGATACGCAGTATTTT
few	TRBV7-9	TRBJ2-3	TRBD1	CASSLLGQATDTQYF	TGTGCCAGCAGCTTACTGGGACAGGCAACAGATACGCAGTATTTT
-	TRBV7-9	TRBJ2-5	-	CASSLGQKETQYF	TGTGCCAGCAGCTTAGGACAGAAAGAGACCCAGTACTTC
-	TRBV28	TRBJ2-1	-	CVAGSYNEQFF	TGTGTGGCGGGCTCCTACAATGAGCAGTTCTTC
few	TRBV13	TRBJ2-3	-	CASRPRLGETQYF	TGTGCCAGCAGACCCCGTCTGGGCGAAACGCAGTATTTT
few	TRBV13	TRBJ2-1	-	CASSWGRGANLYNEQFF	TGTGCCAGCAGCTGGGGGCGAGGGGCGAACCTCTACAATGAGCAGTTCTTC
few	TRBV27	TRBJ2-7	-	CASSSSSVIPLEQYF	TGTGCCAGCAGTTCTTCTAGCGTTATCCCTCTCGAGCAGTACTTC
-	TRBV29-1	TRBJ2-4	-	CSVVKGTKNIQYF	TGCAGCGTTGTGAAGGGCACCAAAAACATTCAGTACTTC
once	TRBV15	TRBJ1-5	TRBD1	CATSSGTGMVQPQHF	TGTGCCACCAGCAGCGGGACAGGGATGGTTCAGCCCCAGCATTTT
-	TRBV19	TRBJ2-1	TRBD2	CASSPGLAGGWAYNEQFF	TGTGCCAGTAGTCCGGGACTAGCGGGAGGCTGGGCCTACAATGAGCAGTTCTTC
few	TRBV14	TRBJ2-1	TRBD1	CASSPRTGARNEQFF	TGTGCCAGCAGCCCGAGGACAGGGGCGAGAAATGAGCAGTTCTTC
few	TRBV4-1	TRBJ1-5	-	CASSPVGGRGQPQHF	TGCGCCAGCAGCCCCGTAGGAGGCCGGGGTCAGCCCCAGCATTTT
-	TRBV29-1	TRBJ2-1	TRBD2	CSVERLAGAYNEQFF	TGCAGCGTTGAACGACTAGCGGGTGCCTACAATGAGCAGTTCTTC
few	TRBV6-5	TRBJ1-1	-	CASSPENTEAFF	TGTGCCAGCAGTCCCGAGAACACTGAAGCTTTCTTT
few	TRBV29-1	TRBJ1-1	-	CSVGSGNTEAFF	TGCAGCGTTGGGTCGGGCAACACTGAAGCTTTCTTT